The following is a T cell receptor (beta chain) sequence with its context. What it recognizes is unknown. The sample is drawn from a study of shared clonotypes between healthy human individuals. At the level of the study: Every donor yielded three CD4 naive, three CD4 memory, two CD8 naive and one CD8 memory plate. The study, taken as a whole, reports: Rarefaction gave evidence that sorted-subset sequencing remained incomplete despite large depth.

Original processing methods: Junction-only sequences without quality scores were provided by ImmunoSEQ, so filtering was different. Repertoires were generated with immunoSEQ multiplex PCR, while TCRdb's copy carries only in-frame clones and drops some. The V and J calls and clone size are taken from that table; D and trimming were inferred from the DNA. The sample comprises 2 million to 2.5 million clones, more than 90% of which are singletons, and roughly 0.13% rests with the top ten. Partitioning of CD4+ cells yielded a CD45RA+ naive subset and a CD45RA-negative memory subset. Looked up from germline, CDR1 is LNHDA and CDR2 is SQIVND (reference sequence). V lost 3 bases to trimming and J lost 6 bases, with 12 bases between them. CDR3 length: 13 residues.

The clonotype originates from a man in his late teens or twenties in good health. Sequenced: naive CD4+ T cells sorted from blood. Subset given: CD45RA+ positively selected. The V and J genes are TRBV19 and TRBJ2-7; D possibly corresponds to TRBD2 (5 bases). CDR3 DNA: TGTGCCAGTAGTATGAGGGAGTTCAGCGAGCAGTACTTC. As protein: CASSMREFSEQYF.